Listed below are T cell receptor beta chains from one sample, sequenced in a study of human T cells and chemical hapten exposure. TCRdb fed the RACE reads into MiXCR, producing one record per CDR3 protein. The table has more than 95,000 distinct CDR3 sequences, roughly an eighth seen once. The material was whole blood, obtained in connection with sensitization to the hapten diphenylcyclopropenone (DPC). All receptors derive from a woman aged 50 to 60 with alopecia areata. Some clones in this sample may be carry-over from other donors' samples. CDR3s include the opening cysteine and the closing phenylalanine or tryptophan. D genes are given only for firm matches. Only part of the rows carry a size: once, few, many, or a class if the clone is expanded.

j_call	d_call	clone_size	v_call	cdr3_nt	cdr3_aa
TRBJ2-3	.	few	TRBV10-2	TGCGCCAGCAGTCTGGGACTCCGGGTGGCAGATACGCAGTATTTT	CASSLGLRVADTQYF
TRBJ2-1	TRBD1	.	TRBV7-2	TGTGCCAGCAGCGAAGGACAGGGGGTATACAATGAGCAGTTCTTC	CASSEGQGVYNEQFF
TRBJ1-2	.	many	TRBV18	TGTGCCAGCTCACCGGGGCGACAGGCCTATGGCTACACCTTC	CASSPGRQAYGYTF
TRBJ2-2	TRBD2	.	TRBV11-2	TGTGCCAGCAGCTTCGGGGGGTTGAACACCGGGGAGCTGTTTTTT	CASSFGGLNTGELFF
TRBJ2-3	.	few	TRBV6-2/TRBV6-3	TGTGCCAGCAGCCAGGGGGATACGCAGTATTTT	CASSQGDTQYF
TRBJ1-2	.	few	TRBV12-3/TRBV12-4	TGTGCCAGCAGTCCCGGGCCCGGGGTGAACTATGGCTACACCTTC	CASSPGPGVNYGYTF
TRBJ1-2	TRBD1	.	TRBV3-1	TGTGCCAGCAGCCAAGCGTGGACAGGGGACTATGGCTACACCTTC	CASSQAWTGDYGYTF
TRBJ1-1	.	.	TRBV12-3/TRBV12-4	TGTGCCAGCAGTCCCCGTGGGAGCTTTGAAGCTTTCTTT	CASSPRGSFEAFF
TRBJ2-4	.	.	TRBV12-3/TRBV12-4	TGTGCCAGCAGTGGCCCGGGCCAGAAAAACATTCAGTACTTC	CASSGPGQKNIQYF
TRBJ2-3	TRBD1	few	TRBV28	TGTGCCAGCAGGCGCACCGGGACAGGGTCAGATACGCAGTATTTT	CASRRTGTGSDTQYF
TRBJ2-1	.	many	TRBV7-2	TGTGCCAGCAGCGAACAGGGCCCCGGATATGGTGAGCAGTTCTTC	CASSEQGPGYGEQFF
TRBJ1-2	.	.	TRBV6-5	TGTGCCAGCAGCAGTTCAGGTTTAAGGGGCTACACCTTC	CASSSSGLRGYTF
TRBJ1-4	.	few	TRBV5-5	TGTGCCAGCAGCTTAGTGGACGGGAGCAGAGAACTGTTTTTT	CASSLVDGSRELFF
TRBJ2-3	.	few	TRBV29-1	TGCAGCGTTGTTCGCCAGCTAGACTTCACAGATACGCAGTATTTT	CSVVRQLDFTDTQYF
TRBJ1-1	TRBD1	.	TRBV7-2	TGTGCCAGCAGCTCCCCCCCGGGACAGGGAAACACTGAAGCTTTCTTT	CASSSPPGQGNTEAFF
TRBJ2-3	TRBD2	few	TRBV4-3	TGCGCCAGCAGCCAGGATAGCGGGGGGGAAGATACGCAGTATTTT	CASSQDSGGEDTQYF
TRBJ2-3	.	.	TRBV27	TGTGCCAGCAGTTTCACCGTCACAGATACGCAGTATTTT	CASSFTVTDTQYF
TRBJ1-5	.	many	TRBV19	TGTGCCAGTAGAGTCCTCAATAGCAATCAGCCCCAGCATTTT	CASRVLNSNQPQHF
TRBJ2-3	TRBD2	many	TRBV28	TGTGCCAGCAGTTCCTCCTTAGCGGGGATCACAGATACGCAGTATTTT	CASSSSLAGITDTQYF
TRBJ2-7	TRBD2	.	TRBV6-2/TRBV6-3	TGTGCCAGCAGTTACTGGGGCCGAGGCGGGGGCGAGCAGTACTTC	CASSYWGRGGGEQYF
TRBJ1-1	.	many	TRBV20-1	TGCAGTGCTGCCGGGTCGAACACTGAAGCTTTCTTT	CSAAGSNTEAFF
TRBJ2-7	TRBD1	.	TRBV5-4	TGTGCCAGCAGCACCGGACAGGGGTTTGGATACGAGCAGTACTTC	CASSTGQGFGYEQYF
TRBJ2-7	.	.	TRBV19	TGTGCCAGTAGTAATACAGGCGGTACCTACGAGCAGTACTTC	CASSNTGGTYEQYF
TRBJ1-4	TRBD1	.	TRBV18	TGTGCCAGCTCACCGGGACAGGGGCCTGAAAAACTGTTTTTT	CASSPGQGPEKLFF
TRBJ1-1	.	many	TRBV4-1	TGCGCCAGCAGCCAAGATAGAACAGGAGGTACTGAAGCTTTCTTT	CASSQDRTGGTEAFF
TRBJ1-1	.	.	TRBV12-3/TRBV12-4	TGTGCCAGCAGTTTAAGGGTGAACACTGAAGCTTTCTTT	CASSLRVNTEAFF
TRBJ1-4	.	.	TRBV4-1	TGCGCCAGCAGCCAAGGAACAGTTGCAACTAATGAAAAACTGTTTTTT	CASSQGTVATNEKLFF
TRBJ2-2	.	many	TRBV15	TGTGCCACCAGCACCAACCGAGTTAGCGGAAACACCGGGGAGCTGTTTTTT	CATSTNRVSGNTGELFF
TRBJ1-1	TRBD1	many	TRBV18	TGTGCCAGCTCACCGTGGGACAGATTGAACACTGAAGCTTTCTTT	CASSPWDRLNTEAFF
TRBJ2-7	TRBD2	few	TRBV20-1	TGCAGTGCCAGCAGTAGGCCGGGGGGTTCCTACGAGCAGTACTTC	CSASSRPGGSYEQYF
TRBJ2-7	.	.	TRBV28	TGTGCCAGCAGTTTATTGGCCCGGGACGAGCAGTACTTC	CASSLLARDEQYF
TRBJ1-1	.	few	TRBV10-2	TGCGCCAGCAGCACACAGGGGAACACTGAAGCTTTCTTT	CASSTQGNTEAFF
TRBJ2-2	.	.	TRBV7-8	TGTGCCAGCAGGAGAATTGGGGGCGCAACCCAGAACACCGGGGAGCTGTTTTTT	CASRRIGGATQNTGELFF
TRBJ2-7	.	many	TRBV3-1	TGTGCCAGCAGCCAAAGCAAGGACAGCTACGAGCAGTACTTC	CASSQSKDSYEQYF
TRBJ2-3	TRBD1	few	TRBV27	TGTGCCAGCAGTGGACAGGGGGTTGCAGATACGCAGTATTTT	CASSGQGVADTQYF
TRBJ1-2	.	few	TRBV28	TGTGCCAGCAGTTTGTCCCTGGGAGGCTACACCTTC	CASSLSLGGYTF
TRBJ2-3	.	.	TRBV12-3/TRBV12-4	TGTGCCAGCAGGTTTCGAGATACGCAGTATTTT	CASRFRDTQYF
TRBJ2-3	.	many	TRBV5-6	TGTGCCAGCAGCCAGATGAATACGGATACGCAGTATTTT	CASSQMNTDTQYF
TRBJ2-3	TRBD1	.	TRBV5-1	TGCGCCAGCAGCTCCGGGACAGCAATAGCAGATACGCAGTATTTT	CASSSGTAIADTQYF
TRBJ2-1	.	.	TRBV3-1	TGTGCCAGCAGCCAAGCCCTAGACGGCCGGCTGGGCAATGAGCAGTTCTTC	CASSQALDGRLGNEQFF
TRBJ2-7	.	few	TRBV29-1	TGCAGCGTGCCCAAGGCGAGACAGCTTACCTACGAGCAGTACTTC	CSVPKARQLTYEQYF
TRBJ2-4	.	.	TRBV12-2	TGTGCAAGTCGCTTAGCACTAGCCGAAAACATTCAGTACTTC	CASRLALAENIQYF
TRBJ1-2	.	.	TRBV27	TGTGCCAGCAGTATAGGGGGACATCCCTTTGGCTACACCTTC	CASSIGGHPFGYTF
TRBJ2-1	.	.	TRBV18	TGTGCCAGCTCACCTCCCCTCAATGAGCAGTTCTTC	CASSPPLNEQFF
TRBJ2-3	.	.	TRBV6-4	TGTGCCAGCAGTGAGGCGGACAGATTGTCAGATACGCAGTATTTT	CASSEADRLSDTQYF
TRBJ2-7	.	once	TRBV28	TGTGCCAGCACCCCTGCGACGACTGAGAACTACGAGCAGTACTTC	CASTPATTENYEQYF
TRBJ1-5	.	many	TRBV11-2	TGTGCCAGCAGCTTTCCAGGACGTGATCAGCCCCAGCATTTT	CASSFPGRDQPQHF
TRBJ1-6	.	few	TRBV4-3	TGCGCCAGCAGCCAAGCGGGGAGCTGGGATTCACCCCTCCACTTT	CASSQAGSWDSPLHF
TRBJ2-4	TRBD2	.	TRBV4-2	TGTGCCAGCAGCCAAGGACTAGCGGGAGGACAAAACATTCAGTACTTC	CASSQGLAGGQNIQYF
TRBJ2-4	.	many	TRBV29-1	TGCAGCGTCCAGGGCGAAGGGTTAGCCAAAAACATTCAGTACTTC	CSVQGEGLAKNIQYF
TRBJ1-5	.	many	TRBV28	TGTGCCAGCAGTTTAAGAGTGCCCAGTTATAGCAATCAGCCCCAGCATTTT	CASSLRVPSYSNQPQHF
TRBJ2-1	.	few	TRBV6-1	TGTGCCAGCAGCCCCACCCTCCGGTACAATGAGCAGTTCTTC	CASSPTLRYNEQFF
TRBJ2-3	TRBD2	many	TRBV2	TGTGCCAGCAGTGAAGCTAGCGGGGGGGACACAGATACGCAGTATTTT	CASSEASGGDTDTQYF
TRBJ1-1	.	.	TRBV5-1	TGCGCCAGCAGCTTTACACGGACAGACACTGAAGCTTTCTTT	CASSFTRTDTEAFF
TRBJ1-3	TRBD1	.	TRBV25-1	TGTGCCAGCAGTGAAAGACAGGGGAGCGATGGAAACACCATATATTTT	CASSERQGSDGNTIYF